This T cell receptor beta chain was profiled in a study of blood T cell repertoires in COVID-19. Study background: The United States, Italy and Spain supplied acute and convalescent COVID-19 samples. PBMCs, B-cell-depleted T cells, or T cells were the source of the cDNA or gDNA that made up the material.

The CDR3 sequence is 15 residues long. The germline V and J ends were trimmed by 6 bases and 0 bases, with 12 bases remaining between them. CDR1 and CDR2 (germline): SGHRS, YFSETQ. This clone was detected a few times. Original methodology: Reference gene primer amplification yielded estimated nucleated cell counts. The repertoire was sequenced with immunoSEQ multiplex PCR; TCRdb's copy has only in-frame clones and lacks some. V, J and clone size are those of that table, while D and trimming were read from the DNA. The sample lists around 110,000 clones; 82% were seen once. The clonotype comes from a woman aged 70-85 years with acute or convalescent COVID-19. This chain connects TRBV5-1 to TRBJ2-2; no firm D call. The sequenced material came from peripheral blood. The chain's CDR3 is CASTGFPPNTGELFF. The DNA for the CDR3 is TGCGCCAGCACTGGCTTCCCGCCGAACACCGGGGAGCTGTTTTTT.